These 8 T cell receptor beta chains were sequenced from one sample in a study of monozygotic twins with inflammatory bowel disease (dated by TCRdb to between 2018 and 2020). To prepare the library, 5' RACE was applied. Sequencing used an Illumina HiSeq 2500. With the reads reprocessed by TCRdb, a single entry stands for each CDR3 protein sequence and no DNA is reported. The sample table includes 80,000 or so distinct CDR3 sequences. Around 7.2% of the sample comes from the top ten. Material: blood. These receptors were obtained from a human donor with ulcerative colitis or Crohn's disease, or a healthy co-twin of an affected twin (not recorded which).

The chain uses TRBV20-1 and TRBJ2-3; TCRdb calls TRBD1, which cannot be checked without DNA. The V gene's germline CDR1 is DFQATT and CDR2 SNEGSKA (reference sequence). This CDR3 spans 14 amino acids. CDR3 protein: CSAEDRGIGDTQYF.

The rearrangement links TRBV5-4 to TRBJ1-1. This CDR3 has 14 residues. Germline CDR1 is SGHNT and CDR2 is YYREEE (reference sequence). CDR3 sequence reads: CASSPTPGGTEAFF.

CDR3 residues: CASSLKGRDSDEQYF. The V call is TRBV7-9, the J call TRBJ2-7; TCRdb's D call, TRBD1, is unchecked because there is no DNA. The CDR3 contains 15 residues. Germline assignment: CDR1 SEHNR and CDR2 FQNEAQ (reference sequence).

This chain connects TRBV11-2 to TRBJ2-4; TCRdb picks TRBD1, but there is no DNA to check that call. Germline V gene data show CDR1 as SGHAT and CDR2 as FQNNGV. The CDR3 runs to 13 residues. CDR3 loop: CASSLEGAGIQYF.

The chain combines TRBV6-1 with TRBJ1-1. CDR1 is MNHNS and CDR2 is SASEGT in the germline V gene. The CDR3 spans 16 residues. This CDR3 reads CASTVGGGLKISEAFF.

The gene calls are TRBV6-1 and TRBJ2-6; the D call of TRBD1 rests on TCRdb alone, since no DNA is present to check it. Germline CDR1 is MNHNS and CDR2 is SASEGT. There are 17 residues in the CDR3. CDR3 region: CASSQAPAEAGANVLTF.

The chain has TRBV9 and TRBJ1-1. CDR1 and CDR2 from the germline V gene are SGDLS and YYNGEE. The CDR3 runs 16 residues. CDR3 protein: CASSTSPTSFGTEAFF.

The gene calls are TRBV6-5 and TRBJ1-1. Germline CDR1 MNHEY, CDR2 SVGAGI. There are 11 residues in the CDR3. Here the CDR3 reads CASRSVGIAFF.